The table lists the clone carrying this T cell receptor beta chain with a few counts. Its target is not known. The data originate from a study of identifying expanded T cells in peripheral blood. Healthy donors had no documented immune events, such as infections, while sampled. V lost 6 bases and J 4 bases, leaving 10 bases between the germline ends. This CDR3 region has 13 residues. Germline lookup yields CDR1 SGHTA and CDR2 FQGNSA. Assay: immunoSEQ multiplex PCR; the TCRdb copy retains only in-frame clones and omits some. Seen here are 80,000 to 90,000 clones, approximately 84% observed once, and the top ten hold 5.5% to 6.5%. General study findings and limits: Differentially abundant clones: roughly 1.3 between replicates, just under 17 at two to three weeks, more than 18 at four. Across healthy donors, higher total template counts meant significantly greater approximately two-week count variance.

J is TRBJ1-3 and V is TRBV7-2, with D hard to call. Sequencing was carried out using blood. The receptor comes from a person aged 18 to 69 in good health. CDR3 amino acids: CASSPRFGNTIYF. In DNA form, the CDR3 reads TGTGCCAGCAGTCCAAGGTTCGGAAACACCATATATTTT.